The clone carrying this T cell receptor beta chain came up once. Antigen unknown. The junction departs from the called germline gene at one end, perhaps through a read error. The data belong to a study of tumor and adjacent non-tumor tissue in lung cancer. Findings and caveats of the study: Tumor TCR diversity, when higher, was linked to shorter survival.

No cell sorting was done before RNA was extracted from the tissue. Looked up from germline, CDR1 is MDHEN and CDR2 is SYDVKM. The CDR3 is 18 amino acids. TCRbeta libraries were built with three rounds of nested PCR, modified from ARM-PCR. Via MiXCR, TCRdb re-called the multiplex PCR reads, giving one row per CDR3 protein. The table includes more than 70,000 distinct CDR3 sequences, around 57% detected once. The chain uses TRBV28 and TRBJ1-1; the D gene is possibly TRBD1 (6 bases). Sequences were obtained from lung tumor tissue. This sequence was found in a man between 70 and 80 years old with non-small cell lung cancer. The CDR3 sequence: CDSSLGSGQGLLNAEAFF. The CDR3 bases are TGTGACAGCAGTTTAGGGTCGGGTCAGGGGTTACTGAACGCTGAAGCTTTCTTT.